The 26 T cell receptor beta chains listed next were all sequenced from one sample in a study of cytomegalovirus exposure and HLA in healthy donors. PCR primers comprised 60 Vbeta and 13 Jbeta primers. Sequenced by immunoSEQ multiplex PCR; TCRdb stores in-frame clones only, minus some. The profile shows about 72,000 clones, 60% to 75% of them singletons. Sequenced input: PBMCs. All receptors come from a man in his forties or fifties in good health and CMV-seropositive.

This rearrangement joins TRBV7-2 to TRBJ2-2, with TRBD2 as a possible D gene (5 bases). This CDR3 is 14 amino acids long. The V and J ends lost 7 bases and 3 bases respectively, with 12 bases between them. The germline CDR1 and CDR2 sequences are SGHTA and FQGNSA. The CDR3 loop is CASKDWMDTGELFF. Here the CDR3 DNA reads TGTGCCAGCAAGGACTGGATGGACACCGGGGAGCTGTTTTTT.

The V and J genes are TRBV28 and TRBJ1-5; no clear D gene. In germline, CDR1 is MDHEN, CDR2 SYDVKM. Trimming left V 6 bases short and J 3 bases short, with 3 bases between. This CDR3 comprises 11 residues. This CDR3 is CASSVNQPQHF. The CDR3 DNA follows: TGTGCCAGCAGCGTCAATCAGCCCCAGCATTTT.

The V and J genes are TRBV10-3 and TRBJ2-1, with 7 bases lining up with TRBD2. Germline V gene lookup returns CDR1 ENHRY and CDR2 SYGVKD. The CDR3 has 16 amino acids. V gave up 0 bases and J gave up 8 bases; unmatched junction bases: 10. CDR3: CAISESGTTPGDEQFF. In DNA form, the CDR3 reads TGTGCCATCAGTGAGTCGGGGACTACCCCCGGCGATGAGCAGTTCTTC.

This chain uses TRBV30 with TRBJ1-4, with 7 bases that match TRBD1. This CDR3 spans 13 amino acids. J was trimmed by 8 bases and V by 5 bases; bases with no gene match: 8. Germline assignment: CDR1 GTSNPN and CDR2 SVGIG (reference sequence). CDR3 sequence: CAWHYRGLEKLFF. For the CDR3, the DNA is TGTGCCTGGCACTACAGGGGTCTCGAAAAACTGTTTTTT.

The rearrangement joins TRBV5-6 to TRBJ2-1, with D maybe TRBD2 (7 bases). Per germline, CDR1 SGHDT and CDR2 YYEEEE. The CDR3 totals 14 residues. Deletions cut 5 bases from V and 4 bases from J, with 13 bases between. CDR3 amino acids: CASSGGANYNEQFF. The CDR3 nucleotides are TGTGCCAGCAGTGGGGGGGCGAATTACAATGAGCAGTTCTTC. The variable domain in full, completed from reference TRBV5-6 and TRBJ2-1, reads DAGVTQSPTHLIKTRGQQVTLRCSPKSGHDTVSWYQQALGQGPQFIFQYYEEEERQRGNFPDRFSGHQFPNYSSELNVNALLLGDSALYLCASSGGANYNEQFFGPGTRLTVL.

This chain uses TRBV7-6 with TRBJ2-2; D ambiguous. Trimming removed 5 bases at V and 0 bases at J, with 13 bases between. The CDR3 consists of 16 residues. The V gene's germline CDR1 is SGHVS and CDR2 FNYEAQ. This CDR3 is CASSPSLGANTGELFF. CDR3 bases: TGTGCCAGCAGCCCCTCCCTTGGAGCGAACACCGGGGAGCTGTTTTTT.

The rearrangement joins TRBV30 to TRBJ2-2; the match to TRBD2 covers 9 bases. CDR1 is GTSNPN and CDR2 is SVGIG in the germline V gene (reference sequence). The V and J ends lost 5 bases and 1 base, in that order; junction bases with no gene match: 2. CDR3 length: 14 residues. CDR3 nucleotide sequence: TGTGCCTGGTTAGCGGGGGAGAACACCGGGGAGCTGTTTTTT. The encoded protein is CAWLAGENTGELFF. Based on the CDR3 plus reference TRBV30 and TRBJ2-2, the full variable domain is SQTIHQWPATLVQPVGSPLSLECTVEGTSNPNLYWYRQAAGRGLQLLFYSVGIGQISSEVPQNLSASRPQDRQFILSSKKLLLSDSGFYLCAWLAGENTGELFFGEGSRLTVL.

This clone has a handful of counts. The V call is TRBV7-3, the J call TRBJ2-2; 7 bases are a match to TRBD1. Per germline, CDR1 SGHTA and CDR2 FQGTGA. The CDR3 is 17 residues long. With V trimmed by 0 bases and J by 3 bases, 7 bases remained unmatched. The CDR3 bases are TGTGCCAGCAGCTTAACAGGGGGCGAACCTTACACCGGGGAGCTGTTTTTT. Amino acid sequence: CASSLTGGEPYTGELFF.

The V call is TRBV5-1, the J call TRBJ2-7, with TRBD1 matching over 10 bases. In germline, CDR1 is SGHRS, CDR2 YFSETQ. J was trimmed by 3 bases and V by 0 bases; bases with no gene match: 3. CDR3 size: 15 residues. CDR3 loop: CASSLGDRGLYEQYF. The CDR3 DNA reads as TGCGCCAGCAGCTTGGGGGACAGGGGCCTCTACGAGCAGTACTTC.

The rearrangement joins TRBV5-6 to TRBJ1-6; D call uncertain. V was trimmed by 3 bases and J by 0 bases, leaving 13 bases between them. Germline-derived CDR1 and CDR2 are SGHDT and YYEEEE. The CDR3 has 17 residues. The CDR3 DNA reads TGTGCCAGCAGCTCTGGAGTGGTTCCCTCCTATAATTCACCCCTCCACTTT. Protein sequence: CASSSGVVPSYNSPLHF.

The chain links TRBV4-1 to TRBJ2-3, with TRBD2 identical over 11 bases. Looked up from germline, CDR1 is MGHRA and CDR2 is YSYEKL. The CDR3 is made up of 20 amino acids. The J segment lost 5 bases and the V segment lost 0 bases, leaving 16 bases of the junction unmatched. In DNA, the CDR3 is TGCGCCAGCAGCCAAGAAGCCAGTGGGGTAGCGGGGGGGAGGGGAGATACGCAGTATTTT. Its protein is CASSQEASGVAGGRGDTQYF.

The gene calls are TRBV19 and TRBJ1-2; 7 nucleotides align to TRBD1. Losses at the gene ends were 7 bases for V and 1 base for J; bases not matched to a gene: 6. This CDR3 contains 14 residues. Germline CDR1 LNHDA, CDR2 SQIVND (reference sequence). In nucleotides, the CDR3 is TGTGCCAGTAACCGGGACAGTCGTAACTATGGCTACACCTTC. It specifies CASNRDSRNYGYTF.

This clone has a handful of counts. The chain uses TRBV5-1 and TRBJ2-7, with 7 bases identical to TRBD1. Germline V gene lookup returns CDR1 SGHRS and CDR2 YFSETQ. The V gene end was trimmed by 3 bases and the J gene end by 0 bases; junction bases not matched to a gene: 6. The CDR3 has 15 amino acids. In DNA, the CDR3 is TGCGCCAGCAGCTCCGGGGACAGCTCCTCCTACGAGCAGTACTTC. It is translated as CASSSGDSSSYEQYF.

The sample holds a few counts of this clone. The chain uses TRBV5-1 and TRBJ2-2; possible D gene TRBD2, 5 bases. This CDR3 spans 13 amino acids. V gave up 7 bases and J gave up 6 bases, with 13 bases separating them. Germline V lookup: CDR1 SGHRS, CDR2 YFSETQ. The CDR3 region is CASGSTFSGELFF. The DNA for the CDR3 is TGCGCCAGCGGGAGTACCTTTTCCGGGGAGCTGTTTTTT. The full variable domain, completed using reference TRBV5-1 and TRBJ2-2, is KAGVTQTPRYLIKTRGQQVTLSCSPISGHRSVSWYQQTPGQGLQFLFEYFSETQRNKGNFPGRFSGRQFSNSRSEMNVSTLELGDSALYLCASGSTFSGELFFGEGSRLTVL.

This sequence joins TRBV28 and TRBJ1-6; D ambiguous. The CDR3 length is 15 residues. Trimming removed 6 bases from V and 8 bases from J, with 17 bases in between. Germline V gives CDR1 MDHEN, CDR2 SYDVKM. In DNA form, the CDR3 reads TGTGCCAGCAGGCCACGCGCAGGTTTTTATTCACCCCTCCACTTT. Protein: CASRPRAGFYSPLHF.

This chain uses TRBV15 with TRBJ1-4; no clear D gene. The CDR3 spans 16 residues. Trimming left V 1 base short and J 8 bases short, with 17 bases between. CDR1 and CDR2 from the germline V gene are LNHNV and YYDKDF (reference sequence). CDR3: CATSRGTPTAREKLFF. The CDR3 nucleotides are TGTGCCACCAGCAGAGGTACACCGACCGCGAGGGAAAAACTGTTTTTT.

This CDR3 reads CAISEDEVTYEQYF. The DNA of the CDR3 is TGTGCCATCAGTGAGGATGAGGTAACCTACGAGCAGTACTTC. The genes are TRBV10-3 and TRBJ2-7; D is unresolved. This CDR3 comprises 14 residues. Germline V gene sequence: CDR1 ENHRY, CDR2 SYGVKD. The germline V and J ends were trimmed by 2 bases and 2 bases, with 10 bases remaining between them.

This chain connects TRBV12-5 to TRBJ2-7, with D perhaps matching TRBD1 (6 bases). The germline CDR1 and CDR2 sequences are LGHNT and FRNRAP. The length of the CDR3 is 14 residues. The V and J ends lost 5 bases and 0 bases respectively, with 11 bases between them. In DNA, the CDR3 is TGTGCTAGTGGTCTAGGGGGATTCTCCTACGAGCAGTACTTC. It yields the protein CASGLGGFSYEQYF.

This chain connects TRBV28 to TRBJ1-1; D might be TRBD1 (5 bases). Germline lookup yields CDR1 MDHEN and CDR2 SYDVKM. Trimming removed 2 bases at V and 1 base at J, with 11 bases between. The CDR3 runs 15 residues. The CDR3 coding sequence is TGTGCCAGCAGTTTAGTGTGGGGGGAGAACACTGAAGCTTTCTTT. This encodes CASSLVWGENTEAFF.

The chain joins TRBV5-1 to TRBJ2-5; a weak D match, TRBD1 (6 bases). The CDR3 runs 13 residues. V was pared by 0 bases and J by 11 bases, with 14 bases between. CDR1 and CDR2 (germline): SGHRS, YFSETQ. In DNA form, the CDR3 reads TGCGCCAGCAGCTTGGCGTCAGGGGATAAGCAGTACTTC. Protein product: CASSLASGDKQYF.

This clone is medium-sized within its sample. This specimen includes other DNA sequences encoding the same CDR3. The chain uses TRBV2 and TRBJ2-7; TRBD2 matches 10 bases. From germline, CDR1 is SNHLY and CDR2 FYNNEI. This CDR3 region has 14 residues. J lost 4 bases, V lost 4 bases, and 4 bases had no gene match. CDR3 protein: CASSALAGPYEQYF. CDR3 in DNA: TGTGCCAGCAGTGCACTAGCGGGACCTTACGAGCAGTACTTC.

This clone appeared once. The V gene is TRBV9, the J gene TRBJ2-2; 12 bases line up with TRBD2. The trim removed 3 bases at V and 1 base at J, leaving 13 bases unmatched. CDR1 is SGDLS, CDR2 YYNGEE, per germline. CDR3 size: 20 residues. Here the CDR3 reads CASSGIQGWTSGENTGELFF. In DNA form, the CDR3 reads TGTGCCAGCAGCGGAATACAGGGGTGGACTAGCGGGGAGAACACCGGGGAGCTGTTTTTT.

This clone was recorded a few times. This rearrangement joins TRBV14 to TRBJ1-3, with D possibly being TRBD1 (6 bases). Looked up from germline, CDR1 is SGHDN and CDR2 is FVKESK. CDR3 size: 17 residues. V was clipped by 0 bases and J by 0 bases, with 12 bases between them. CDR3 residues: CASSQDRGISSGNTIYF. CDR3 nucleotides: TGTGCCAGCAGCCAAGACAGGGGTATAAGCTCTGGAAACACCATATATTTT. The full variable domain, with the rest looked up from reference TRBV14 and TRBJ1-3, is EAGVTQFPSHSVIEKGQTVTLRCDPISGHDNLYWYRRVMGKEIKFLLHFVKESKQDESGMPNNRFLAERTGGTYSTLKVQPAELEDSGVYFCASSQDRGISSGNTIYFGEGSWLTVV.

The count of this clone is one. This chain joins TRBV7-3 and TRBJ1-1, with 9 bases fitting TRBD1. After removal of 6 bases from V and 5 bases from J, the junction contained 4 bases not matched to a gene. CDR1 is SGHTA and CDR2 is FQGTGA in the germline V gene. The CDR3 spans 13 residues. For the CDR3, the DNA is TGTGCCAGCAGTCGACAGGGGGGAACTGAAGCTTTCTTT. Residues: CASSRQGGTEAFF.

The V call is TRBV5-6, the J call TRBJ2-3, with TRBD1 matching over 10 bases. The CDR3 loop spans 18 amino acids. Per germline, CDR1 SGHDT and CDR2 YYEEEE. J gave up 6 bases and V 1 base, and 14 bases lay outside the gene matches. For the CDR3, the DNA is TGTGCCAGCAGCTTGCGTCAACTCTCGGACAGGGGGTTCGATACGCAGTATTTT. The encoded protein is CASSLRQLSDRGFDTQYF. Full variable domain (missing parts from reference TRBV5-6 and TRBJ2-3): DAGVTQSPTHLIKTRGQQVTLRCSPKSGHDTVSWYQQALGQGPQFIFQYYEEEERQRGNFPDRFSGHQFPNYSSELNVNALLLGDSALYLCASSLRQLSDRGFDTQYFGPGTRLTVL.

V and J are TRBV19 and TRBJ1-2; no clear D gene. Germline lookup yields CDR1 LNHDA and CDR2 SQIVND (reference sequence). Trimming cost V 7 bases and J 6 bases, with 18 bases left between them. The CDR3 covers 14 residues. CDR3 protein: CASTTTGKGDGYTF. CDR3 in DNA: TGTGCCAGTACCACGACCGGGAAAGGAGATGGCTACACCTTC.